Here is one T cell receptor beta chain with its context. The germline V gene has CDR1 MNHNS and CDR2 SASEGT. CDR3 length: 13 amino acids. Trimming left V 8 bases short and J 2 bases short, with 13 bases between. This sample stems from a study of OX40 agonist ivuxolimab in advanced cancers. Assay: immunoSEQ multiplex PCR; the TCRdb copy retains only in-frame clones and omits some. Seen here are tens of thousands of clones, about 93% observed once, and the top ten hold approximately 11%. This clonotype was sampled from an adult with an advanced solid tumor such as melanoma, head and neck, liver or kidney cancer. The chain uses TRBV6-1 and TRBJ2-7, with D unresolved. The sequencing here drew on CD4+ or CD8+ T cells sorted from blood, taken in a trial of the OX40 agonist ivuxolimab. This CDR3 reads CASGQAIAYEQYF. For the CDR3, the DNA is TGTGCCAGCGGGCAGGCTATCGCCTACGAGCAGTACTTC.